The clone carrying this T cell receptor (beta chain) appeared a few times. The antigen remains unidentified. V was pared by 8 bases and J by 0 bases, with 11 bases between. This CDR3 has 15 residues. The source of the sample is a study of T cell repertoires in cytomegalovirus infection. For the study at large: CMV infection together with matching HLA type was indicated by public TCR beta signatures. General study points: In two of eight donors, the top clonotype was HLA-C-restricted CMV-specific.

TCRdb re-called the reads with MiXCR, one entry per CDR3 protein. Counted here are some 700,000 distinct CDR3 sequences, 35% to 40% occurring once; the ten biggest clones make up 2.5% to 3.5%. The TCR comes from a human donor in good health (CMV status not recorded). Some clones in this sample may be carry-over from other donors' samples. Sequences were obtained from PBMCs. The chain recombines TRBV12-3 or TRBV12-4 with TRBJ1-6; a possible D gene is TRBD1 (6 bases). CDR3 in amino acids: CASRSDSSYNSPLHF. CDR3 nucleotides: TGTGCCAGCCGGTCGGACAGCTCCTATAATTCACCCCTCCACTTT.